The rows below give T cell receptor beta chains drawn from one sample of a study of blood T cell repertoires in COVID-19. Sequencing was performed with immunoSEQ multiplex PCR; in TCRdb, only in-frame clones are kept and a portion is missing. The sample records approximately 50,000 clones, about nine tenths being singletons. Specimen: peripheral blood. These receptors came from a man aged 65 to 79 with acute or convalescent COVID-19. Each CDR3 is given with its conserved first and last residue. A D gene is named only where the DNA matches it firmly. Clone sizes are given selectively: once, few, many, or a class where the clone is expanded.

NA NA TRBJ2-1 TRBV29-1 CGTAHLGEQFF TGCGGAACGGCCCACCTCGGGGAGCAGTTCTTC
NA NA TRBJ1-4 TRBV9 CASSVGQEATNEKLFF TGTGCCAGCAGCGTAGGACAGGAGGCAACTAATGAAAAACTGTTTTTT
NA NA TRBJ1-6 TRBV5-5 CASSLEGTAGNSPLHF TGTGCCAGCAGCTTGGAAGGAACGGCAGGGAATTCACCCCTCCACTTT
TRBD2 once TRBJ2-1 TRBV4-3 CASSQGYSGGDEQFF TGCGCCAGCAGCCAAGGTTATAGCGGGGGGGATGAGCAGTTCTTC
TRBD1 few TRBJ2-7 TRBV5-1 CASSRDRGKDEQYF TGCGCCAGCAGCCGGGACAGGGGGAAGGACGAGCAGTACTTC
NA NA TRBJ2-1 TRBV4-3 CASSQHHFRQVDDEQFF TGCGCCAGCAGCCAACACCACTTCCGACAGGTCGACGATGAGCAGTTCTTC
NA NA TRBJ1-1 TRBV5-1 CASSLTPGELGFTEAFF TGCGCCAGCAGCTTGACTCCGGGGGAGTTAGGTTTCACTGAAGCTTTCTTT
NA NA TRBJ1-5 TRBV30 CAWNDRSNQPQHF TGTGCCTGGAACGACAGAAGCAATCAGCCCCAGCATTTT
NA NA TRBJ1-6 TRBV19 CASSRLDKNSPLHF TGTGCCAGTAGCCGCCTGGACAAGAATTCACCCCTCCACTTT
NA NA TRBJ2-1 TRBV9 CASSPTGGLYNEQFF TGTGCCAGCAGCCCCACCGGGGGGCTATACAATGAGCAGTTCTTC
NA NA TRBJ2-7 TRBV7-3 CASSPTGSYEQYF TGTGCCAGCAGCCCCACAGGGAGCTACGAGCAGTACTTC
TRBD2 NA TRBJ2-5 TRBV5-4 CASSAKTSGGAETQYF TGTGCCAGCAGCGCGAAGACTAGCGGGGGTGCAGAGACCCAGTACTTC
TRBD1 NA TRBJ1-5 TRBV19 CASRQTGGNSNQPQHF TGTGCCAGTAGACAAACAGGGGGCAATAGCAATCAGCCCCAGCATTTT
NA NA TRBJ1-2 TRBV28 CASNVGSRGANYGYTF TGTGCCAGCAATGTAGGGAGTCGGGGAGCCAACTATGGCTACACCTTC
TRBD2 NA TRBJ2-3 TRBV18 CASSPIAGGITDTQYF TGTGCCAGCTCACCAATAGCGGGGGGCATCACAGATACGCAGTATTTT
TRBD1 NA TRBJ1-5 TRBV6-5 CASSLRQGGQPQHF TGTGCCAGCAGCTTACGACAGGGCGGTCAGCCCCAGCATTTT
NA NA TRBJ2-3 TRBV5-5 CASSWRGVTDTQYF TGTGCCAGCAGCTGGCGGGGAGTAACAGATACGCAGTATTTT
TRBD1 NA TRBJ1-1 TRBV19 CASSLQGAGTEAFF TGTGCCAGTAGCTTACAGGGGGCGGGCACTGAAGCTTTCTTT
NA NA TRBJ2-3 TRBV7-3 CASSAHGASTDTQYF TGTGCCAGCAGCGCCCATGGGGCTTCCACAGATACGCAGTATTTT
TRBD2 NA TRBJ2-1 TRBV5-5 CASSSGLAVTYNEQFF TGTGCCAGCAGCTCGGGACTAGCCGTTACCTACAATGAGCAGTTCTTC
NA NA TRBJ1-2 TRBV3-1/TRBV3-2 CASSQEEGRVCYGYTF TGTGCCAGCAGCCAAGAGGAGGGCCGGGTTTGCTATGGCTACACCTTC
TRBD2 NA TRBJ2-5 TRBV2 CASSEALGGGPQETQYF TGTGCCAGCAGTGAAGCGCTCGGCGGGGGGCCCCAAGAGACCCAGTACTTC
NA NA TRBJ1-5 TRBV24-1 CATSDEDRNSNQPQHF TGTGCCACCAGTGACGAGGACAGAAATAGCAATCAGCCCCAGCATTTT
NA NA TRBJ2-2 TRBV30 CAWSEPGEGTGELFF TGTGCCTGGAGTGAGCCAGGGGAGGGAACCGGGGAGCTGTTTTTT
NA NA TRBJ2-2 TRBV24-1 CATSDPIGRGNTGELFF TGTGCCACCAGTGACCCTATTGGGCGGGGGAACACCGGGGAGCTGTTTTTT
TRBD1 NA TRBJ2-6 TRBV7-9 CASSSTGGAGANVLTF TGTGCCAGCAGCTCGACAGGGGGCGCTGGGGCCAACGTCCTGACTTTC
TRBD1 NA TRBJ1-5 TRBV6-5 CASSDRVGQPQHF TGTGCCAGTTCCGACAGGGTTGGTCAGCCCCAGCATTTT
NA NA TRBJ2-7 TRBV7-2 CASSPTGSYEQYF TGTGCCAGCAGCCCGACAGGTTCCTACGAGCAGTACTTC
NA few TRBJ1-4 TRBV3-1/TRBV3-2 CASSLQTEEKLFF TGTGCCAGCAGCCTTCAGACAGAGGAAAAACTGTTTTTT
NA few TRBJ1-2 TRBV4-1 CASSQLVTGGYTF TGCGCCAGCAGCCAATTGGTAACGGGGGGCTACACCTTC
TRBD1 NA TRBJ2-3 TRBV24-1 CATSDSGQGGADTQYF TGTGCCACCAGTGATTCCGGACAGGGGGGAGCAGATACGCAGTATTTT
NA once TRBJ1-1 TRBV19 CASRRDTRNTEAFF TGTGCCAGTAGACGGGACACCAGGAACACTGAAGCTTTCTTT
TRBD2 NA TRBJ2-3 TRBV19 CASSIGGLAGATDTQYF TGTGCCAGTAGTATCGGGGGACTAGCGGGGGCCACAGATACGCAGTATTTT
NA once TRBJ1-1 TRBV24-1 CATSAGRAEAFF TGTGCCACCAGTGCAGGGAGGGCTGAAGCTTTCTTT
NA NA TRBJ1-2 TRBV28 CASGQNYGYTF TGTGCCAGCGGGCAGAACTATGGCTACACCTTC
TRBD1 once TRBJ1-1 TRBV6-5 CASRDRQGRRTEAFF TGTGCCAGCAGAGACCGACAGGGTAGAAGGACTGAAGCTTTCTTT
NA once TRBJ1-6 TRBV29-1 CSVRTEYNSPLHF TGCAGCGTCAGGACAGAATATAATTCACCCCTCCACTTT
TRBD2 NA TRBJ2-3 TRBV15 CATSPGGGGDTQYF TGTGCCACCAGCCCCGGGGGGGGCGGGGATACGCAGTATTTT
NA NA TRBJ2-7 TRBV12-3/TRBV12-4 CASSPGVYEQYF TGTGCCAGCAGCCCAGGGGTCTACGAGCAGTACTTC
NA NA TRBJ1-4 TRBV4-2 CASSQDRRGEGEKLFF TGTGCCAGCAGCCAAGATCGGAGGGGAGAAGGTGAAAAACTGTTTTTT
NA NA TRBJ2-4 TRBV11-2 CASSLGFWVRGEDIQYF TGTGCCAGCAGCTTAGGGTTTTGGGTTCGGGGAGAGGACATTCAGTACTTC
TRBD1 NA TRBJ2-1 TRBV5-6 CASNTGTGAYNEQFF TGTGCCAGCAATACTGGGACAGGGGCGTACAATGAGCAGTTCTTC
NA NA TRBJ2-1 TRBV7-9 CASSYQYNEQFF TGTGCCAGCAGTTACCAGTACAATGAGCAGTTCTTC
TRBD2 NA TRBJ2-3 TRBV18 CASSPGLAGYLIGTDTQYF TGTGCCAGCTCACCGGGACTAGCGGGGTACCTTATCGGCACAGATACGCAGTATTTT
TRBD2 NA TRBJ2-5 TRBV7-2 CASSRRGLAGGRETQYF TGTGCCAGCAGCCGTAGGGGACTAGCGGGGGGCCGGGAGACCCAGTACTTC
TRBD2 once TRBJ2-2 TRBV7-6 CASSSSLATNTGELFF TGTGCCAGCAGCTCCTCACTAGCGACGAACACCGGGGAGCTGTTTTTT
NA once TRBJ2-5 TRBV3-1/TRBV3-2 CASSQVGGKETQYF TGTGCCAGCAGCCAGGTAGGCGGTAAAGAGACCCAGTACTTC
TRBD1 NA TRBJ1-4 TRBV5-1 CASRAGTGAEKLFF TGCGCCAGCAGAGCCGGGACAGGGGCCGAAAAACTGTTTTTT
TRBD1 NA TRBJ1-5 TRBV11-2 CASSWDRVGQPQHF TGTGCCAGCAGCTGGGACAGGGTTGGTCAGCCCCAGCATTTT
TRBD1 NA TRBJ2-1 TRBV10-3 CAIKGTGGEWGQFF TGTGCCATTAAAGGGACAGGGGGGGAATGGGGGCAGTTCTTC
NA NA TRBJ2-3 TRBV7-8 CASSLAGPLLGDTQYF TGTGCCAGCAGCTTAGCGGGGCCTCTCTTAGGAGATACGCAGTATTTT
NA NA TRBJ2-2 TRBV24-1 CATSDPRANTGELFF TGTGCCACCAGTGACCCTCGGGCGAACACCGGGGAGCTGTTTTTT
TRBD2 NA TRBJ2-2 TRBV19 CASSILSGANTGELFF TGTGCCAGTAGTATCCTTAGCGGGGCGAACACCGGGGAGCTGTTTTTT
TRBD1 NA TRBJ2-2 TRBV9 CASTPRDRVNTGELFF TGTGCCAGCACCCCCCGGGACAGGGTGAACACCGGGGAGCTGTTTTTT
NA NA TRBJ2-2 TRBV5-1 CASSLSPLSNTGELFF TGCGCCAGCAGCTTGAGTCCACTATCGAACACCGGGGAGCTGTTTTTT